This T cell receptor (beta chain) was sequenced in a study of human T cells and chemical hapten exposure (dated by TCRdb to about 2021). General notes on the study: For sensitization, 2% DPC in acetone was applied to a 2 cm by 2 cm area of upper inner arm skin. Blood for TCR sequencing was provided by twenty-nine alopecia patients at one to four time points (pre-sensitization, 2, 6 and 24 weeks). Alopecia areata with under or over 50% scalp involvement, alopecia totalis and alopecia universalis were represented in the patient cohort, which was mostly female. Blood samples were taken from patients before sensitization (week 0) and then at 2, 6 and about 24 weeks after DPC sensitization. Weekly therapeutic DPC doses were additionally applied to the scalp of patients throughout the roughly 23-week study period. Patch testing was done on the upper back using Finn chambers containing 0.01% DPC, and results were scored after 6 days according to International Contact Dermatitis Research Group standards. Libraries were combined into a pool for sequencing, and differences in TCR yield between samples came mainly from small differences in library volumes within the pool. The study tracked peripheral blood TCR repertoire changes in vivo during primary and secondary sensitization to the hapten diphenylcyclopropenone (DPC) in alopecia patients.

The method was RACE. Sequencer: NextSeq 500. Library preparation attached unique molecular identifiers to individual cDNA molecules for quantitative, reproducible TCR counting. Each blood RNA sample was used to sequence both TCR alpha and TCR beta chains. The study's own analysis went as follows. The median number of TCRs per sample was some 100,000, ranging from about 20,000 to 700,000. V, J and CDR3 annotation of the TCR reads was carried out using the Decombinator software suite. To make PS versus PT1 abundance plots, every sample was subsampled to the same number of TCRs (28,000). TCRs were defined as expanded if absent before sensitization and observed at least eight times at the 2-week time point. TCRdb ran its own pipeline on the public reads, namely fastp trimming at Q25 and MiXCR clone calling, and kept in-frame beta chains. Each entry is one CDR3 protein sequence, shown with its most common DNA and genes. TCRdb, not the original authors, processed these V and J calls. Present in this sample are about 200,000 distinct CDR3 sequences, 24% of which were seen just once. The biggest ten clones account for approximately 2.5% of the sample.

From the cysteine through the phenylalanine, the CDR3 covers 15 amino acids. Only the CDR3 DNA stays, 45 bases, in frame from base 1. CDR1 and CDR2 are read off the germline V gene as ENHRY and SYGVKD. Germline trimming amounts to 6 bases on V and 2 bases on J, with 7 as the count of junction bases outside the gene matches. Points on this clonotype: Its cognate antigen has yet to be identified. Per-base quality was not reported, and no clone a single base away is much larger than it.

Beyond this particular receptor, the publication reports: Repeated subsampling changed both the strength of the expansion versus patch-test correlation and the threshold at which that correlation became significant. Alopecia, a presumed autoimmune disease, was present in all patients, so the immune response of the patients might differ from that of healthy individuals. Compared with pre-sensitization or healthy control sets, expanded TCRs formed significantly more large CDR3 similarity clusters, which is consistent with antigen-driven responses. A positive correlation was found between the number of PT1 expanded TCRs and patch test score, with significance reached at thresholds 8, 16 and 32 but not 4. DPC sensitization did not change the number of TCRs with a frequency above 1 in 1000, and there was no evidence of changes in global repertoire structure.

Per the publication, the time point label means: patch test 3, about 24 weeks after DPC sensitization. This sample's treatment or condition label indicates: therapeutic diphenylcyclopropenone sensitization with weekly scalp DPC. At each patch-test visit, blood was drawn before the patch test was applied. Eligible patients were aged 18 to 70, diagnosed with alopecia, deemed suitable for DPC therapy, and excluded if pregnant. Total RNA was extracted from unfractionated whole blood collected in Tempus Blood RNA tubes. The receptor chain draws on TRBV10-3 and TRBJ2-3; 8 middle bases align to TRBD1. The TCR was taken from a woman aged 40 to 50 with alopecia areata. Some clones in this sample may be carry-over from other donors' samples. This specimen was whole blood, taken in connection with sensitization to the hapten diphenylcyclopropenone (DPC). The CDR3 here reads CAIRTDRVDTDTQYF. The DNA sequence is TGTGCCATCAGGACGGACAGGGTAGACACAGATACGCAGTATTTT.